Below, 21 T cell receptor beta chains from the same sample are listed, as sequenced in a study of cytomegalovirus exposure and HLA in healthy donors. The PCR was carried out with 60 Vbeta primers and 13 Jbeta primers. Sequencing was performed with immunoSEQ multiplex PCR; in TCRdb, only in-frame clones are kept and a portion is missing. The data show roughly 150,000 clones, approximately 71% seen once. The sequenced sample was PBMCs. These receptors were collected from a man in his thirties or forties in good health and CMV-seronegative.

This chain joins TRBV6-5 and TRBJ2-5; TRBD1 aligns across 7 bases. The end of the DNA fits TRBJ2-7 better, so the J call may be wrong. The CDR3 runs 15 residues. The V gene's germline CDR1 is MNHEY and CDR2 SVGAGI. The CDR3 region has the DNA TGTGCCAGCAGTTACTTTAGGGACAGCTCCTACGAGCAGTACTTC. Translation gives CASSYFRDSSYEQYF.

This clone was observed a few times. The chain links TRBV27 to TRBJ2-3; the match to TRBD2 covers 7 bases. V was clipped by 5 bases and J by 8 bases; unmatched bases: 7. Germline CDR1 is MNHEY and CDR2 is SMNVEV (reference sequence). The CDR3 loop spans 13 amino acids. The CDR3 loop reads CASSGLEDRTQYF. Written as DNA, the CDR3 is TGTGCCAGCAGTGGACTAGAGGATCGTACGCAGTATTTT.

The chain is built from TRBV28 and TRBJ2-3; 8 bases fit TRBD2. The CDR3 is made up of 16 amino acids. V dropped 5 bases and J dropped 2; count of bases not matched to a gene: 9. The germline V gene has CDR1 MDHEN and CDR2 SYDVKM. CDR3 DNA: TGTGCCAGCAGTCCCCAGATAGCGGGAAACACAGATACGCAGTATTTT. This gives the protein CASSPQIAGNTDTQYF.

The chain employs TRBV19 and TRBJ1-5; tentative D call: TRBD1 (5 bases). V was trimmed by 0 bases and J by 0 bases, leaving 15 bases between them. CDR1 and CDR2 (germline): LNHDA, SQIVND (reference sequence). CDR3 length: 18 amino acids. The CDR3 DNA sequence: TGTGCCAGTAGTATAGATCTGACAGACGCAAATAGCAATCAGCCCCAGCATTTT. Translating gives CASSIDLTDANSNQPQHF. The full variable domain, rest sourced from reference TRBV19 and TRBJ1-5, is DGGITQSPKYLFRKEGQNVTLSCEQNLNHDAMYWYRQDPGQGLRLIYYSQIVNDFQKGDIAEGYSVSREKKESFPLTVTSAQKNPTAFYLCASSIDLTDANSNQPQHFGDGTRLSIL.

The rearrangement links TRBV30 to TRBJ2-3; 8 bases align to TRBD2. The V segment lost 8 bases and the J segment 1 base; nucleotides outside the gene matches: 8. The CDR3 is 14 residues long. The germline CDR1 and CDR2 sequences are GTSNPN and SVGIG (reference sequence). Here the CDR3 DNA reads TGTGCCACGACGGGGGGGGGTGGCACAGATACGCAGTATTTT. Protein product: CATTGGGGTDTQYF.

The J gene is TRBJ2-1, the V gene TRBV7-6; D unresolved. This CDR3 has 14 amino acids. V lost 5 bases, J lost 3 bases, and 11 bases lay in between. Per germline, CDR1 SGHVS and CDR2 FNYEAQ. This CDR3 reads CASSNYDLYNEQFF. The CDR3 DNA reads TGTGCCAGCAGCAACTACGATCTCTACAATGAGCAGTTCTTC.

This chain joins TRBV5-1 and TRBJ2-1; 15 bases align to TRBD2. The V and J ends lost 4 bases and 10 bases, in that order; junction bases with no gene match: 9. The germline CDR1 and CDR2 sequences are SGHRS and YFSETQ. The CDR3 length is 16 residues. CDR3 in amino acids: CASSPWTSGRGNEQFF. DNA of the CDR3: TGCGCCAGCAGCCCCTGGACTAGCGGGAGGGGCAACGAGCAGTTCTTC. The full variable domain, completed using reference TRBV5-1 and TRBJ2-1, is KAGVTQTPRYLIKTRGQQVTLSCSPISGHRSVSWYQQTPGQGLQFLFEYFSETQRNKGNFPGRFSGRQFSNSRSEMNVSTLELGDSALYLCASSPWTSGRGNEQFFGPGTRLTVL.

The chain links TRBV4-1 to TRBJ1-4, with a possible D match to TRBD1 (6 bases). In germline, CDR1 is MGHRA, CDR2 YSYEKL. This CDR3 has 18 residues. The V gene lost 0 bases and the J gene lost 2 bases, with 16 bases spanning the gap. The CDR3 here is CASSQERNRVGTNEKLFF. The DNA of the CDR3 is TGCGCCAGCAGCCAAGAACGCAACAGGGTTGGGACTAATGAAAAACTGTTTTTT.

The gene calls are TRBV27 and TRBJ1-5; 10 positions match TRBD1. Trimming removed 8 bases from V and 0 bases from J; junction bases left unmatched: 4. This CDR3 contains 15 residues. CDR1 MNHEY and CDR2 SMNVEV come from the germline V gene (reference sequence). CDR3 protein: CASGGTGDSNQPQHF. The CDR3 DNA is TGTGCCAGCGGGGGGACAGGGGATAGCAATCAGCCCCAGCATTTT.

This chain uses TRBV9 with TRBJ2-3, with 7 bases aligning to TRBD1. The CDR3 runs 17 residues. Germline values: CDR1 SGDLS, CDR2 YYNGEE. The V segment lost 3 bases and the J segment 2 bases; nucleotides outside the gene matches: 12. The CDR3 loop is CASSGPTLRGPTDTQYF. The CDR3 DNA follows: TGTGCCAGCAGCGGCCCCACCCTAAGGGGGCCCACAGATACGCAGTATTTT. The full variable domain, completed using reference TRBV9 and TRBJ2-3, is DSGVTQTPKHLITATGQRVTLRCSPRSGDLSVYWYQQSLDQGLQFLIQYYNGEERAKGNILERFSAQQFPDLHSELNLSSLELGDSALYFCASSGPTLRGPTDTQYFGPGTRLTVL.

The chain couples TRBV5-1 to TRBJ1-2; 7 nucleotides agree with TRBD1. The ends lost 3 bases at V and 5 bases at J; junction bases unmatched: 13. Germline CDR1 is SGHRS and CDR2 is YFSETQ. The CDR3 has 16 amino acids. The CDR3 DNA reads as TGCGCCAGCAGCTGGGCCCCTTTGGAGGGGGCTTATGGCTACACCTTC. Residues: CASSWAPLEGAYGYTF.

This clone has a handful of counts. The genes are TRBV11-2 and TRBJ2-3; maybe TRBD2 (5 bases). V lost 2 bases, J lost 3 bases, and 15 bases lay in between. The CDR3 sequence is 16 residues long. Germline V gene data show CDR1 as SGHAT and CDR2 as FQNNGV. The CDR3, as DNA: TGTGCCAGCAGCTTACGGGGAATGGGTTGGACAGATACGCAGTATTTT. Its protein product is CASSLRGMGWTDTQYF.

The chain has TRBV28 and TRBJ2-7, with 12 bases lining up with TRBD2. This CDR3 contains 20 residues. Germline V gives CDR1 MDHEN, CDR2 SYDVKM. J lost 2 bases, V lost 4 bases, and 18 bases had no gene match. CDR3: CASSSRGAGGASGRAYEQYF. The CDR3 region has the DNA TGTGCCAGCAGTTCCCGGGGAGCGGGGGGGGCTAGCGGGAGGGCCTACGAGCAGTACTTC.

The chain joins TRBV28 to TRBJ2-5; TRBD2 matches 12 bases. This CDR3 is 16 amino acids long. The V gene end was trimmed by 5 bases and the J gene end by 4 bases; junction bases not matched to a gene: 8. Germline CDR1 and CDR2: MDHEN and SYDVKM. DNA of the CDR3: TGTGCCAGCAGTGGACCGACTAGCGGGAGTGGAGAGACCCAGTACTTC. It is translated as CASSGPTSGSGETQYF.

This clone is a singleton in its sample. The chain recombines TRBV6-5 with TRBJ2-3, with D unclear. There are 13 residues in the CDR3. Germline values: CDR1 MNHEY, CDR2 SVGAGI. Trimming removed 5 bases from V and 5 bases from J, with 11 bases in between. CDR3 protein: CASSNTQVDTQYF. The CDR3 DNA sequence: TGTGCCAGCAGTAACACGCAGGTAGATACGCAGTATTTT.

This clone appeared once. V gene TRBV5-1 combines with J gene TRBJ1-2; 8 nucleotides line up with TRBD1. In germline, CDR1 is SGHRS, CDR2 YFSETQ. V trimming: 2 bases; J trimming: 2 bases; junction bases outside the gene matches: 5. The CDR3 sequence is 15 residues long. CDR3 amino acids: CASSFARTGNYGYTF. DNA for the CDR3: TGCGCCAGCAGCTTTGCCCGGACAGGGAACTATGGCTACACCTTC.

The chain has TRBV11-2 and TRBJ1-1; D might be TRBD1 (5 bases). CDR3 length equals 15 residues. V was pared by 2 bases and J by 11 bases, with 21 bases between. Germline V gene lookup returns CDR1 SGHAT and CDR2 FQNNGV. This CDR3 is CASSLSRLRGIGAFF. Written as DNA, the CDR3 is TGTGCCAGCAGCTTATCCAGACTACGGGGGATCGGTGCTTTCTTT.

The CDR3 nucleotides read TGTGCCAGCAGTGAAATCTTTGCGGGAGGGACGGAGACCCAGTACTTC. It translates to CASSEIFAGGTETQYF. The chain has TRBV6-1 and TRBJ2-5, with TRBD2 matching over 9 bases. Trimming took 2 bases from V and 5 from J; bases not matched to a gene: 9. Germline assignment: CDR1 MNHNS and CDR2 SASEGT. The CDR3 runs 16 residues.

This rearrangement joins TRBV12-5 to TRBJ2-2; TRBD2 agrees at 8 bases. The CDR3 covers 14 residues. Losses at the gene ends were 2 bases for V and 7 bases for J; bases not matched to a gene: 3. CDR1 is LGHNT and CDR2 is FRNRAP in the germline V gene. CDR3 sequence (DNA): TGTGCTAGTGGTTTGACGGGAGGGAGCGGGGAGCTGTTTTTT. Amino acid sequence: CASGLTGGSGELFF.

The V gene is TRBV10-1, the J gene TRBJ2-1, with D maybe TRBD1 (6 bases). CDR1 is WNHNN and CDR2 is SYGVQD in the germline V gene (reference sequence). Trimming took off 4 bases at V and 4 bases at J, with 17 bases between the two ends. CDR3 length: 16 amino acids. This CDR3 is CASSGGTDTGYNEQFF. CDR3 DNA: TGCGCCAGCAGTGGGGGAACAGATACAGGGTACAATGAGCAGTTCTTC.

CDR3 nucleotides: TGTGCCAGCAGATCTGACAGGGACAATCAGCCCCAGCATTTT. It translates to CASRSDRDNQPQHF. The rearrangement joins TRBV28 to TRBJ1-5; 7 bases fit TRBD1. V shed 6 bases, J shed 3 bases, and the junction held 5 bases outside the gene matches. Per the germline V gene, CDR1 is MDHEN and CDR2 is SYDVKM. The CDR3 has 14 amino acids.